Following are 8 T cell receptor beta chains from one sample sequenced in a study of shared clonotypes between healthy human individuals (dated by TCRdb to about 2020). Receptor libraries were prepared by the immunoSEQ multiplex PCR assay. TCRdb stores this immuneACCESS table with in-frame sequences only. Part of the clones is absent; in the studies checked, under half of the shortfall reflects unresolved V genes, and no reason is known for the rest. Present in this sample are roughly 1 million clones, 75% to 85% of which were seen just once. About 0.52% of the sample belongs to the ten largest clones. Sequences were obtained from memory CD4+ T cells from PBMCs. Sample cell subset or site, as interpreted from the label and publication: CD45RA-negative fraction. The receptors come from a man younger than 30 in good health. Some clones in this sample may be carry-over from other donors' samples.

V gene TRBV9 combines with J gene TRBJ2-2, with no clear D. The CDR3 extends over 13 amino acids. With 3 bases removed from V and 6 bases from J, the gap between germline ends came to 9 bases. Germline CDR1 reads SGDLS; CDR2 reads YYNGEE. Written as DNA, the CDR3 is TGTGCCAGCAGCGAAGGAACGTCCGGGGAGCTGTTTTTT. Protein: CASSEGTSGELFF.

The chain carries TRBV4-1 and TRBJ2-1, with 7 bases lining up with TRBD2. The length of the CDR3 is 15 residues. The V gene's germline CDR1 is MGHRA and CDR2 YSYEKL. V trimming: 6 bases; J trimming: 2 bases; junction bases outside the gene matches: 7. CDR3 bases: TGCGCCAGCAGTCGCACTAGCGACGCCTACAATGAGCAGTTCTTC. This gives the protein CASSRTSDAYNEQFF.

Ten or more counts support this clone. The chain has TRBV4-2 and TRBJ2-5; D could derive from TRBD1 or TRBD2 (5 bases each). Trimming took off 1 base at V and 2 bases at J, with 14 bases between the two ends. This CDR3 has 16 residues. The V gene's germline CDR1 is LGHNA and CDR2 YNFKEQ. CDR3 protein: CASSQVGETAQETQYF. The CDR3 coding sequence is TGTGCCAGCAGCCAAGTGGGGGAGACAGCACAAGAGACCCAGTACTTC.

The chain recombines TRBV18 with TRBJ2-5; 7 positions match TRBD2. Trimming cost V 3 bases and J 2 bases; bases outside gene matches: 9. CDR1 is KGHSH, CDR2 LQKENI, per germline. The CDR3 sequence is 16 residues long. The CDR3 region is CASSPMFASGQETQYF. The CDR3 nucleotides are TGTGCCAGCTCACCGATGTTTGCTAGCGGACAAGAGACCCAGTACTTC.

A few counts support this clone. V gene TRBV4-3 combines with J gene TRBJ1-1; TRBD1 matches 7 bases. CDR3 length: 14 residues. The V and J ends lost 1 base and 5 bases, in that order; junction bases with no gene match: 4. In germline, CDR1 is LGHNA, CDR2 YSLEER. As DNA, the CDR3 is TGCGCCAGCAGCCAAGCAGGGGGGGGAACTGAAGCTTTCTTT. Amino acids: CASSQAGGGTEAFF.

This clone appeared once. This chain uses TRBV4-1 with TRBJ1-1; no firm D call. The length of the CDR3 is 14 residues. V dropped 0 bases and J dropped 10 bases, with 15 bases sitting between them. CDR1 is MGHRA, CDR2 YSYEKL, per germline. In DNA, the CDR3 is TGCGCCAGCAGCCAAGATTCTCGAGGGCGCGGAGCTTTCTTT. It yields the protein CASSQDSRGRGAFF.

This clone has a single count. The chain couples TRBV6-5 to TRBJ1-1; D gene ambiguous. This CDR3 is built from 14 residues. CDR1 MNHEY and CDR2 SVGAGI come from the germline V gene. With 2 bases removed from V and 2 bases from J, the gap between germline ends came to 9 bases. CDR3 in amino acids: CASSYTGANTEAFF. For the CDR3, the DNA is TGTGCCAGCAGTTACACGGGAGCCAACACTGAAGCTTTCTTT.

This clone was observed a handful of times. The chain joins TRBV6-7 to TRBJ1-5, with D uncertain. TRBV6-7 is an open reading frame whose function is uncertain. V lost 2 bases and J lost 6, with 20 bases in between. The CDR3 sequence is 17 residues long. DNA of the CDR3: TGTGCCAGCAGTTACCCTCCATGGGGTTGCAAGGGTCAGCCCCAGCATTTT. This codes for CASSYPPWGCKGQPQHF.